Given below is one TCR beta chain in context. Its antigen is undetermined. These data come from a study of post-analysis software for immune sequencing data. Study background: Disease courses included relapsing-remitting, secondary progressive and progressive-relapsing multiple sclerosis.

Germline V gene data show CDR1 as LNHNV and CDR2 as YYDKDF (reference sequence). The V and J ends lost 6 bases and 7 bases, in that order; junction bases with no gene match: 9. The CDR3 sequence is 14 residues long. Prepared libraries of TCR beta cDNA carried unique molecular identifiers. Yield was roughly 0.5 million cDNA molecules from 1 to 10 million T cells. TCRdb re-called the PCR reads with MiXCR, one entry per CDR3 protein. The table has approximately 570,000 distinct CDR3 sequences, 44% seen once. Whole-study results and caveats: Roughly 5 TRBV segments, TRBV5-6, TRBV5-1 and TRBV20-1 among them, were found more frequent in patients than controls. Controls showed significantly higher normalized Chao1 diversity than did multiple sclerosis patients. F measure showed strong co-clustering of same-batch samples.

The receptor was isolated from a girl aged 5-17 years with multiple sclerosis. The specimen was blood. The gene calls are TRBV15 and TRBJ2-1; TRBD2 matches at 7 bases. The CDR3, as DNA: TGTGCCACCAGTAGTGGGCGGGGGACGAATGAGCAGTTCTTC. The encoded protein is CATSSGRGTNEQFF.